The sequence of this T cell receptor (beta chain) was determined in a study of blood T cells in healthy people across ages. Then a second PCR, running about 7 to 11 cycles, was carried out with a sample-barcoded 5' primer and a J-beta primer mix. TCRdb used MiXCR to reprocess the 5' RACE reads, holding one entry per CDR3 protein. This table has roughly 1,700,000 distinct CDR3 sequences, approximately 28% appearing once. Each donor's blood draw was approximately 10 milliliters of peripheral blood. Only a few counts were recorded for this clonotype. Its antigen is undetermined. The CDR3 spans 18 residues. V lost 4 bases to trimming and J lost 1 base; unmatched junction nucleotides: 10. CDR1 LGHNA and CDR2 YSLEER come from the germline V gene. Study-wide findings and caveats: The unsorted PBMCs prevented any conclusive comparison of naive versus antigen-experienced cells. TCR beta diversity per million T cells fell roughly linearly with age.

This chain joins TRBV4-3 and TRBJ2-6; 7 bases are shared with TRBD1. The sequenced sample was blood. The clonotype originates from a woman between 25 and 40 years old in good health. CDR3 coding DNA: TGCGCCAGCAGCCCGAGTGTACAGGGACAGTCTGGGGCCAACGTCCTGACTTTC. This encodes CASSPSVQGQSGANVLTF.